The rows below give T cell receptor beta chains drawn from one sample of a study of cytomegalovirus exposure and HLA in healthy donors. Profiled with immunoSEQ multiplex PCR; TCRdb holds only in-frame clones, not every one. Among about 130,000 clones, roughly four fifths were seen once, and the ten largest hold 2.7%. The material sequenced was PBMCs. These receptors all stem from a boy aged 2 to 10 in good health and CMV-seronegative. The CDR3 runs from the conserved cysteine through the conserved F or W. Each record gives: V gene, clone size, D gene, J gene, CDR3 protein, CDR3 DNA. A D gene is named only where the DNA matches it firmly. Some rows have no size entry. The others give once, few or many, or a class for an expanded clone.

v_call: TRBV5-1; clone_size: NA; d_call: NA; j_call: TRBJ2-1; cdr3_aa: CASSLAFSTDTHNEQFF; cdr3_nt: TGCGCCAGCAGCTTGGCCTTCTCGACAGACACACACAATGAGCAGTTCTTC
v_call: TRBV2; clone_size: once; d_call: TRBD1; j_call: TRBJ2-1; cdr3_aa: CASRRDSSSSYNEQFF; cdr3_nt: TGTGCCAGCAGACGGGACAGTTCAAGCTCCTACAATGAGCAGTTCTTC
v_call: TRBV5-1; clone_size: NA; d_call: NA; j_call: TRBJ2-1; cdr3_aa: CASRHPLDEQFF; cdr3_nt: TGCGCCAGCAGGCACCCGCTAGATGAGCAGTTCTTC
v_call: TRBV6-5; clone_size: NA; d_call: NA; j_call: TRBJ2-6; cdr3_aa: CASSYEEAGANVLTF; cdr3_nt: TGTGCCAGCAGTTACGAGGAGGCCGGGGCCAACGTCCTGACTTTC
v_call: TRBV9; clone_size: NA; d_call: NA; j_call: TRBJ2-1; cdr3_aa: CASSGHAYNEQFF; cdr3_nt: TGTGCCAGCAGCGGACATGCATACAATGAGCAGTTCTTC
v_call: TRBV6-5; clone_size: NA; d_call: NA; j_call: TRBJ1-2; cdr3_aa: CASSYSLQNYGYTF; cdr3_nt: TGTGCCAGCAGTTACTCGTTACAGAACTATGGCTACACCTTC
v_call: TRBV18; clone_size: NA; d_call: TRBD2; j_call: TRBJ2-7; cdr3_aa: CASSPAEGLAGGSSYEQYF; cdr3_nt: TGTGCCAGCTCACCAGCGGAGGGACTAGCGGGGGGATCCTCCTACGAGCAGTACTTC
v_call: TRBV27; clone_size: NA; d_call: TRBD1; j_call: TRBJ1-5; cdr3_aa: CASSLGQSNQPQHF; cdr3_nt: TGTGCCAGCAGTTTGGGACAGAGCAATCAGCCCCAGCATTTT
v_call: TRBV7-8; clone_size: NA; d_call: TRBD1; j_call: TRBJ1-1; cdr3_aa: CASSLDFRTGENTEAFF; cdr3_nt: TGTGCCAGCAGCTTAGATTTTCGGACAGGGGAAAACACTGAAGCTTTCTTT
v_call: TRBV19; clone_size: NA; d_call: NA; j_call: TRBJ2-1; cdr3_aa: CASTSLYNEQFF; cdr3_nt: TGTGCCAGTACTAGCCTCTACAATGAGCAGTTCTTC
v_call: TRBV5-4; clone_size: NA; d_call: NA; j_call: TRBJ2-6; cdr3_aa: CASSLARGAGANVLTF; cdr3_nt: TGTGCCAGCAGCTTGGCCAGGGGGGCTGGGGCCAACGTCCTGACTTTC
v_call: TRBV6-4; clone_size: few; d_call: NA; j_call: TRBJ2-5; cdr3_aa: CASSQTAGQETQYF; cdr3_nt: TGTGCCAGCAGTCAAACTGCGGGCCAAGAGACCCAGTACTTC
v_call: TRBV7-8; clone_size: NA; d_call: NA; j_call: TRBJ1-5; cdr3_aa: CASSFFTWQEYSNQPQHF; cdr3_nt: TGTGCCAGCAGCTTTTTCACTTGGCAGGAATATAGCAATCAGCCCCAGCATTTT
v_call: TRBV19; clone_size: few; d_call: NA; j_call: TRBJ2-7; cdr3_aa: CASSMSNRAYEQYF; cdr3_nt: TGTGCCAGTAGTATGTCGAACAGGGCCTACGAGCAGTACTTC
v_call: TRBV19; clone_size: NA; d_call: NA; j_call: TRBJ1-5; cdr3_aa: CASRSVMSNQPQHF; cdr3_nt: TGTGCCAGTAGGTCTGTAATGTCCAATCAGCCCCAGCATTTT